This entry lists 32 T cell receptor beta chains sequenced from one sample in a study of cytomegalovirus exposure and HLA in healthy donors. The method was immunoSEQ multiplex PCR; TCRdb's version includes in-frame clones alone and lacks a portion of them. The table lists 200,000 or so clones, roughly 82% of them singletons, with less than 9% in the top ten. Sequencing was performed on PBMCs. The receptors shown here come from a man between 18 and 35 years old in good health and CMV-seropositive.

V gene TRBV10-1 combines with J gene TRBJ2-7; maybe TRBD1 (5 bases). The germline gives CDR1 WNHNN, CDR2 SYGVQD (reference sequence). The CDR3 runs 14 residues. The V gene lost 5 bases and the J gene lost 5 bases, with 16 bases spanning the gap. In DNA, the CDR3 is TGCGCCAGCAGTATCGACAGTAGTAAGAACGAGCAGTACTTC. Residues: CASSIDSSKNEQYF.

The chain employs TRBV11-2 and TRBJ2-1; the D gene is possibly TRBD2 (5 bases). Germline V gene lookup returns CDR1 SGHAT and CDR2 FQNNGV. This CDR3 spans 14 amino acids. Trimming took 5 bases from V and 4 from J, leaving 12 bases between them. CDR3 loop: CASSPSGMYNEQFF. CDR3 DNA sequence: TGTGCCAGCAGCCCCTCGGGGATGTACAATGAGCAGTTCTTC.

This clone came up once. The chain links TRBV5-1 to TRBJ2-1, with D perhaps TRBD2 (6 bases). This CDR3 has 17 amino acids. CDR1 and CDR2 (germline): SGHRS, YFSETQ. V was cut by 3 bases and J by 5 bases, with 21 bases left in between. The CDR3 spells CASSWGQGGPIHNEQFF. Written as DNA, the CDR3 is TGCGCCAGCAGCTGGGGTCAAGGAGGGCCCATTCACAATGAGCAGTTCTTC.

This clone was recorded a few times. The rearrangement uses TRBV27 and TRBJ2-7, with 9 bases lining up with TRBD1. Germline V CDR1 and CDR2: MNHEY, SMNVEV (reference sequence). The V gene end was trimmed by 5 bases and the J gene end by 6 bases; junction bases not matched to a gene: 8. The CDR3 contains 14 residues. The CDR3 loop reads CASSPPGQGSEQYF. For the CDR3, the DNA is TGTGCCAGCAGTCCCCCGGGACAGGGAAGCGAGCAGTACTTC.

The CDR3 here is CASSQVGGRDRREKLFF. CDR3 sequence (DNA): TGTGCCAGCAGCCAAGTAGGGGGCCGGGACAGGAGGGAAAAACTGTTTTTT. The chain links TRBV4-2 to TRBJ1-4, with TRBD1 matching 8 bases. CDR1 and CDR2 (germline): LGHNA, YNFKEQ. This CDR3 contains 17 residues. V was pared by 1 base and J by 8 bases, with 12 bases of the junction left unmatched.

This rearrangement joins TRBV7-7 to TRBJ2-5; 10 nucleotides agree with TRBD2. The CDR3 is made up of 14 amino acids. CDR1 SSHAT and CDR2 FNYEAQ come from the germline V gene (reference sequence). With 4 bases clipped from V and 5 bases from J, the junction kept 4 bases outside the gene matches. The chain's CDR3 is CASSSSGSVETQYF. In DNA form, the CDR3 reads TGTGCCAGCAGCTCTAGCGGGAGTGTTGAGACCCAGTACTTC.

This chain connects TRBV13 to TRBJ1-1; D call uncertain. Trimming removed 0 bases from V and 3 bases from J, with 8 bases in between. Germline V CDR1 and CDR2: PRHDT, FYEKMQ (reference sequence). This CDR3 contains 14 residues. DNA of the CDR3: TGTGCCAGCAGCTTAGGTGGGCGGGACACTGAAGCTTTCTTT. It is translated as CASSLGGRDTEAFF.

The chain joins TRBV2 to TRBJ1-1; TRBD1 agrees at 7 bases. The J segment lost 1 base and the V segment lost 5 bases, leaving 7 bases of the junction unmatched. The CDR3 runs 15 residues. The germline CDR1 and CDR2 sequences are SNHLY and FYNNEI. In DNA form, the CDR3 reads TGTGCCAGCAGTTATCGGACAGGCGAGAACACTGAAGCTTTCTTT. Translating gives CASSYRTGENTEAFF. Supplemented by reference TRBV2 and TRBJ1-1, the full variable domain reads EPEVTQTPSHQVTQMGQEVILRCVPISNHLYFYWYRQILGQKVEFLVSFYNNEISEKSEIFDDQFSVERPDGSNFTLKIRSTKLEDSAMYFCASSYRTGENTEAFFGQGTRLTVV.

The chain joins TRBV6-5 to TRBJ2-7; 9 nucleotides match TRBD2. The CDR3 is 14 residues long. Germline V CDR1 and CDR2: MNHEY, SVGAGI. V shed 5 bases and J 6 bases; nucleotides not matched to a gene: 8. This chain's CDR3 is CASSPGTSLGEQYF. The CDR3 DNA sequence: TGTGCCAGCAGTCCCGGGACTAGCTTAGGCGAGCAGTACTTC.

This clone was seen more than once but under ten times. In DNA form, the CDR3 reads TGTGCCAGCAGCCCAGACAGGCAACCCTATGGCTACACCTTC. It codes for CASSPDRQPYGYTF. V gene TRBV5-6 combines with J gene TRBJ1-2; D may be TRBD1 (6 bases). The germline V gene encodes CDR1 SGHDT and CDR2 YYEEEE. The V end lost 4 bases, the J end lost 4 bases, and 14 bases lay between the germline ends. The CDR3 loop spans 14 amino acids.

This clone appeared a few times. This chain uses TRBV28 with TRBJ2-5, with D uncertain. Germline CDR1 reads MDHEN; CDR2 reads SYDVKM. The V end was cut by 6 bases, the J end by 5 bases, with 10 bases between. The CDR3 runs 12 residues. The DNA for the CDR3 is TGTGCCAGCAGGCTATCCGGGGAGACCCAGTACTTC. Residues: CASRLSGETQYF.

This chain uses TRBV11-3 with TRBJ2-3; TRBD2 aligns across 12 bases. Germline CDR1 SGHNT, CDR2 YENEEA. The CDR3 contains 16 residues. V shed 5 bases, J shed 0 bases, and the junction held 3 bases outside the gene matches. The CDR3 region has the DNA TGTGCCAGCAGCCTCGGGACTAGCGGGAGCACAGATACGCAGTATTTT. Amino acid sequence: CASSLGTSGSTDTQYF.

The chain employs TRBV30 and TRBJ1-5; a possible D gene is TRBD1 (6 bases). The CDR3 has 15 residues. The V end lost 3 bases, the J end lost 5 bases, and 17 bases lay between the germline ends. Germline values: CDR1 GTSNPN, CDR2 SVGIG (reference sequence). Written as DNA, the CDR3 is TGTGCCTGGAGAAATGCAGGGAGGGGGGATCAGCCCCAGCATTTT. Protein: CAWRNAGRGDQPQHF.

This chain links TRBV6-5 with TRBJ2-2; D remains unclear. Germline values: CDR1 MNHEY, CDR2 SVGAGI. CDR3 length: 11 residues. V lost 6 bases and J lost 8, with 7 bases in between. This chain's CDR3 is CASRFLGELFF. CDR3 nucleotides: TGTGCCAGCAGGTTCTTGGGGGAGCTGTTTTTT.

This rearrangement joins TRBV2 to TRBJ2-6, with 7 bases that match TRBD1. Germline assignment: CDR1 SNHLY and CDR2 FYNNEI. The CDR3 runs to 17 residues. V lost 5 bases, J lost 1 base, and 8 bases stayed unmatched. The chain's CDR3 is CASSPDRVWSGANVLTF. DNA of the CDR3: TGTGCCAGCAGTCCTGACAGGGTCTGGTCTGGGGCCAACGTCCTGACTTTC.

The rearrangement links TRBV6-9 to TRBJ2-2; a possible D gene is TRBD2 (5 bases). Trimming took off 8 bases at V and 0 bases at J, with 7 bases between the two ends. Germline CDR1 is MNHGY and CDR2 is SVAAGI. CDR3 length: 13 residues. The CDR3 sequence: CASDGTNTGELFF. In DNA, the CDR3 is TGTGCCAGCGACGGGACGAACACCGGGGAGCTGTTTTTT.

The CDR3 DNA sequence: TGTGCCAGCGGAGTAGTCGAGCAGTACTTC. It yields the protein CASGVVEQYF. This chain links TRBV6-1 with TRBJ2-7; D remains ambiguous. Germline CDR1 is MNHNS and CDR2 is SASEGT. The CDR3 totals 10 residues. The V and J ends lost 8 bases and 6 bases respectively, with 8 bases between them.

This clone was picked up a small number of times. The rearrangement links TRBV7-3 to TRBJ2-5; D unclear. The CDR3 is 11 amino acids. Between the trimmed V and J ends, which lost 10 bases and 3 bases, there was a span of 9 bases. Germline values: CDR1 SGHTA, CDR2 FQGTGA. CDR3 in DNA: TGTGCCATCGGAGATGAAGAGACCCAGTACTTC. Amino acids: CAIGDEETQYF.

V and J are TRBV15 and TRBJ2-4, with D perhaps TRBD2 (6 bases). The V gene's germline CDR1 is LNHNV and CDR2 YYDKDF (reference sequence). The CDR3 runs to 13 residues. Trimming stripped 1 base from V and 9 bases from J, with 10 bases between. CDR3 nucleotides: TGTGCCACCAGCAGAGGCCACGGGGGCATTCAGTACTTC. Translated, it gives CATSRGHGGIQYF. Filled out from reference TRBV15 and TRBJ2-4, the complete variable domain reads DAMVIQNPRYQVTQFGKPVTLSCSQTLNHNVMYWYQQKSSQAPKLLFHYYDKDFNNEADTPDNFQSRRPNTSFCFLDIRSPGLGDTAMYLCATSRGHGGIQYFGAGTRLSVL.

This rearrangement joins TRBV2 to TRBJ1-2; D possibly corresponds to TRBD1 (5 bases). V lost 5 bases and J 3 bases, leaving 13 bases between the germline ends. Germline loops: CDR1 SNHLY, CDR2 FYNNEI. The length of the CDR3 is 14 residues. The CDR3 DNA follows: TGTGCCAGCAGTCCAGCAGGGAAGGACTATGGCTACACCTTC. Translated: CASSPAGKDYGYTF.

In this sample, this clone turned up once. The V gene is TRBV27, the J gene TRBJ2-1; TRBD2 agrees at 8 bases. J gave up 15 bases and V 10 bases, and 23 bases lay outside the gene matches. Germline V CDR1 and CDR2: MNHEY, SMNVEV (reference sequence). The CDR3 loop spans 15 amino acids. The CDR3 nucleotides read TGTGCCACCCGAACCCTTTTAACGGGAGGGCGCCCTCTGTTCTTC. It specifies CATRTLLTGGRPLFF.

This clone was observed once. The chain is built from TRBV7-2 and TRBJ2-3; 15 bases are shared with TRBD2. CDR3 size: 19 residues. Germline V lookup: CDR1 SGHTA, CDR2 FQGNSA. V dropped 1 base and J dropped 5; count of bases not matched to a gene: 10. The CDR3, as DNA: TGTGCCAGCAGCTTAGGGACTAGCGGGAGGGCCTTGTCAAGAGATACGCAGTATTTT. Protein sequence: CASSLGTSGRALSRDTQYF.

The genes are TRBV7-9 and TRBJ1-5; D might be TRBD1 (6 bases). This CDR3 has 14 amino acids. The germline gives CDR1 SEHNR, CDR2 FQNEAQ (reference sequence). The V end lost 5 bases, the J end lost 3 bases, and 11 bases lay between the germline ends. CDR3 loop: CASSGTGINQPQHF. The DNA of the CDR3 is TGTGCCAGCAGCGGTACAGGGATCAATCAGCCCCAGCATTTT.

This chain connects TRBV6-5 to TRBJ2-2, with D unresolved. Germline V CDR1 and CDR2: MNHEY, SVGAGI. Trimming removed 0 bases at V and 6 bases at J, with 8 bases between. CDR3 length equals 14 residues. CDR3 sequence (DNA): TGTGCCAGCAGTTACTCCCTAAATGCCGGGGAGCTGTTTTTT. It specifies CASSYSLNAGELFF.

J is TRBJ2-5 and V is TRBV7-2; 8 bases fit TRBD1. Unmatched junction bases numbered 13, after V lost 5 bases and J lost 5 bases. Looked up from germline, CDR1 is SGHTA and CDR2 is FQGNSA. This CDR3 spans 16 amino acids. CDR3 DNA: TGTGCCAGCAGCCCTTTGCAGGGGGCGAATCTGGAGACCCAGTACTTC. It yields the protein CASSPLQGANLETQYF.

V usage is TRBV7-9 and J usage is TRBJ2-7; tentatively, D is TRBD2 (6 bases). This CDR3 is 12 amino acids long. Germline CDR1 and CDR2: SEHNR and FQNEAQ (reference sequence). V was pared by 6 bases and J by 2 bases, with 8 bases between. CDR3 DNA sequence: TGTGCCAGCAGTGGAGGGCCCTACGAGCAGTACTTC. Its translation is CASSGGPYEQYF.

This chain connects TRBV5-1 to TRBJ2-1; perhaps TRBD2 as D (7 bases). CDR3 length equals 15 residues. Germline lookup yields CDR1 SGHRS and CDR2 YFSETQ. V shed 0 bases and J shed 6 bases, with 13 bases lying between them. The CDR3 bases are TGCGCCAGCAGCTTGGCGGGGGGCGGTAGCAATGAGCAGTTCTTC. Its translation: CASSLAGGGSNEQFF.

The J gene is TRBJ2-2, the V gene TRBV9; 9 positions match TRBD2. Germline-derived CDR1 and CDR2 are SGDLS and YYNGEE. This CDR3 region has 18 residues. V lost 4 bases and J lost 5; bases outside the gene matches: 15. CDR3 amino acids: CASSPLLLAGGPTGELFF. DNA for the CDR3: TGTGCCAGCAGCCCCCTCCTCTTGGCGGGAGGGCCAACCGGGGAGCTGTTTTTT.

This clone was seen only a few times. The chain has TRBV6-4 and TRBJ2-7, with 10 bases identical to TRBD2. After removal of 7 bases from V and 2 bases from J, the junction contained 14 bases not matched to a gene. Germline CDR1 reads MRHNA; CDR2 reads SNTAGT. The CDR3 is 17 residues long. This CDR3 reads CASTAPELAGAPYEQYF. The DNA of the CDR3 is TGTGCCAGCACCGCCCCGGAGCTAGCGGGAGCTCCCTACGAGCAGTACTTC.

J is TRBJ2-5 and V is TRBV28; weak D call: TRBD2 (6 bases). Trimming shortened V by 2 bases and J by 7 bases, and 17 bases separated the two germline ends. Germline V CDR1 and CDR2: MDHEN, SYDVKM. The CDR3 extends over 15 amino acids. CDR3 in amino acids: CASSLVGGALGTQYF. The CDR3 DNA sequence: TGTGCCAGCAGTTTAGTAGGCGGGGCCCTTGGGACCCAGTACTTC.

The rearrangement uses TRBV27 and TRBJ2-2, with unresolved D. Germline CDR1 MNHEY, CDR2 SMNVEV (reference sequence). V was pared by 4 bases and J by 3 bases, with 9 bases between. CDR3 length: 14 amino acids. CDR3 bases: TGTGCCAGCAGTTCCTCCTACTACACCGGGGAGCTGTTTTTT. The encoded protein is CASSSSYYTGELFF.

This clone was counted between two and nine times. This sequence joins TRBV18 and TRBJ1-1, with a possible D match to TRBD1 (6 bases). Between the trimmed V and J ends, which lost 6 bases and 1 base, there was a span of 12 bases. The CDR3 covers 14 residues. Germline CDR1 reads KGHSH; CDR2 reads LQKENI. CDR3 nucleotide sequence: TGTGCCAGCTCCCCAGGGGCTCCGAACACTGAAGCTTTCTTT. It is translated as CASSPGAPNTEAFF.